This passage covers 28 T cell receptor beta chains from one sample sequenced in a study of identical twins (dated by TCRdb to about 2016). The library was obtained by 5' RACE. TCRdb names Illumina HiSeq 2000 as the instrument used. TCRdb trimmed public reads at Q25 via fastp, called clones via MiXCR and kept in-frame beta chains. CDR3 protein sequences are deduplicated, and each keeps its most common genes and DNA. Recorded for this sample are about 720,000 distinct CDR3 sequences; 8.6% of them occurred a single time. The top ten hold around 0.95% of the sample. This sample was shared with a second study, whose subject was yellow fever vaccine responses in identical twins.

Input material: PBMCs. The receptors derive from a woman aged 18-29 years in good health.

The chain has TRBV19 and TRBJ2-7, with D uncertain. Germline CDR1 and CDR2: LNHDA and SQIVND (reference sequence). Trimming stripped 3 bases from V and 3 bases from J, with 6 bases between. CDR3 length: 12 amino acids. The CDR3 protein is CASSMWGYEQYF. The CDR3 DNA is TGTGCCAGTAGTATGTGGGGCTACGAGCAGTACTTC. The full variable domain, in which reference TRBV19 and TRBJ2-7 provide the parts outside the CDR3, is DGGITQSPKYLFRKEGQNVTLSCEQNLNHDAMYWYRQDPGQGLRLIYYSQIVNDFQKGDIAEGYSVSREKKESFPLTVTSAQKNPTAFYLCASSMWGYEQYFGPGTRLTVT.

This clonotype has only a few counts. The genes are TRBV5-1 and TRBJ1-1, with TRBD1 matching over 9 bases. The CDR3 covers 17 residues. Germline V gene data show CDR1 as SGHRS and CDR2 as YFSETQ. With V trimmed by 2 bases and J by 0 bases, 8 bases remained unmatched. The CDR3 sequence: CASSLTGTGNMNTEAFF. The CDR3 nucleotides read TGCGCCAGCAGCTTAACCGGGACAGGGAACATGAACACTGAAGCTTTCTTT.

This clonotype showed up many times. The rearrangement joins TRBV14 to TRBJ2-1; TRBD1 matches at 8 bases. Germline CDR1 SGHDN, CDR2 FVKESK. The CDR3 is 17 residues long. With 1 base clipped from V and 2 bases from J, the junction kept 7 bases outside the gene matches. CDR3 loop: CASSQVTGAQPYNEQFF. As DNA, the CDR3 is TGTGCCAGCAGCCAAGTGACAGGGGCGCAACCCTACAATGAGCAGTTCTTC.

This clonotype was observed at least ten times. The chain employs TRBV7-9 and TRBJ1-1; 8 bases agree with TRBD1. The trim removed 5 bases at V and 5 bases at J, leaving 7 bases unmatched. CDR1 and CDR2 (germline): SEHNR, FQNEAQ (reference sequence). The CDR3 spans 14 residues. The CDR3 nucleotides read TGTGCCAGCAGCCCGACAGGGGAGGGAACTGAAGCTTTCTTT. This gives the protein CASSPTGEGTEAFF.

The chain links TRBV2 to TRBJ2-3, with 7 positions matching TRBD2. The CDR3 length is 15 residues. V trimming: 8 bases; J trimming: 2 bases; junction bases outside the gene matches: 10. The germline CDR1 and CDR2 sequences are SNHLY and FYNNEI. CDR3 amino acids: CASSLVGTTTDTQYF. Written as DNA, the CDR3 is TGTGCCAGCTCACTCGTCGGGACTACCACAGATACGCAGTATTTT.

This clonotype has more than one count but fewer than ten. This chain links TRBV4-2 with TRBJ1-2, with D maybe TRBD1 (6 bases). The CDR3 totals 11 residues. Trimming took off 1 base at V and 12 bases at J, with 9 bases between the two ends. Germline V gene lookup returns CDR1 LGHNA and CDR2 YNFKEQ. The CDR3 is CASSQGQENTF. The DNA for the CDR3 is TGTGCCAGCAGCCAAGGACAGGAGAACACCTTC.

V and J are TRBV28 and TRBJ2-3; TRBD2 agrees at 11 bases. V was pared by 3 bases and J by 5 bases, with 4 bases of the junction left unmatched. Germline values: CDR1 MDHEN, CDR2 SYDVKM. There are 15 residues in the CDR3. CDR3 sequence: CASSFGTSGEDTQYF. Written as DNA, the CDR3 is TGTGCCAGCAGTTTCGGGACTAGCGGAGAAGATACGCAGTATTTT.

This clonotype has just a few counts. V is TRBV5-1 and J is TRBJ2-1; the D gene could be TRBD1 or TRBD2 (5 bases each). V was clipped by 5 bases and J by 9 bases, with 36 bases between them. CDR3 length: 20 amino acids. From germline, CDR1 is SGHRS and CDR2 YFSETQ. The CDR3 coding sequence is TGCGCCAGCAGTACGACTTGGCGTTCGGTCTCTAGCCGGGCCCAGGGTGAGCAGTTCTTC. Protein product: CASSTTWRSVSSRAQGEQFF.

This clonotype was recorded at least ten times. The rearrangement joins TRBV29-1 to TRBJ2-1, with TRBD2 matching 9 bases. J gave up 5 bases and V 4 bases, and 21 bases lay outside the gene matches. Germline lookup yields CDR1 SQVTM and CDR2 ANQGSEA. This CDR3 comprises 19 residues. The CDR3 coding sequence is TGCAGCGTTGCAGAGTTTATATTTCAGCGGGAGGCGGGCCACAATGAGCAGTTCTTC. This translates into CSVAEFIFQREAGHNEQFF.

This clonotype turned up a few times. One end of the junction is discordant with germline, which a read error may explain. V gene TRBV7-7 combines with J gene TRBJ2-5; perhaps TRBD1 as D (6 bases). The CDR3 consists of 14 residues. CDR1 is SSHAT and CDR2 is FNYEAQ in the germline V gene (reference sequence). The CDR3 DNA reads TGTGCTAGCAGCCGACAGGAGTTCGGAGAGACCCAGTACTTC. It specifies CASSRQEFGETQYF.

The sample holds many counts of this clonotype. This rearrangement joins TRBV3-1 to TRBJ2-3, with 9 bases identical to TRBD2. Germline V gene data show CDR1 as LGHDT and CDR2 as YNNKEL (reference sequence). The CDR3 runs 17 residues. With V trimmed by 1 base and J by 3 bases, 8 bases remained unmatched. The CDR3 is CASSQGAGGPRTDTQYF. CDR3 bases: TGTGCCAGCAGCCAAGGTGCGGGGGGGCCGCGGACAGATACGCAGTATTTT.

The rearrangement uses TRBV12-3 or TRBV12-4 and TRBJ2-2, with 8 bases matching TRBD2. V lost 11 bases and J lost 7; bases outside the gene matches: 12. The CDR3 extends over 14 amino acids. CDR3 sequence: CAGKPGGHIGELFF. The CDR3 DNA sequence: TGTGCCGGGAAGCCGGGAGGGCACATCGGGGAGCTGTTTTTT.

This clonotype showed up just a few times. The chain links TRBV3-1 to TRBJ2-4; D perhaps matches TRBD1 (7 bases). V gave up 6 bases and J gave up 4 bases, with 16 bases separating them. The CDR3 sequence is 15 residues long. Germline V CDR1 and CDR2: LGHDT, YNNKEL (reference sequence). The CDR3 region has the DNA TGTGCCAGCAGGGACGGGGGACAGTCGAAAAACATTCAGTACTTC. Amino acids: CASRDGGQSKNIQYF.

The genes are TRBV7-9 and TRBJ2-5, with D unresolved. The V end lost 2 bases, the J end lost 5 bases, and 6 bases lay between the germline ends. Germline assignment: CDR1 SEHNR and CDR2 FQNEAQ (reference sequence). The CDR3 contains 12 residues. The CDR3, as DNA: TGTGCCAGCAGCTTACCTATGGAGACCCAGTACTTC. Translating it yields CASSLPMETQYF.

This clonotype was detected many times. The rearrangement uses TRBV7-2 and TRBJ2-4; D is possibly TRBD2 (6 bases). This CDR3 comprises 13 residues. The V and J ends lost 6 bases and 6 bases respectively, with 12 bases between them. CDR1 is SGHTA and CDR2 is FQGNSA in the germline V gene. The CDR3 spells CASRGGGLNIQYF. DNA of the CDR3: TGTGCCAGCAGGGGGGGAGGACTAAACATTCAGTACTTC.

The V and J genes are TRBV7-9 and TRBJ2-7; TRBD1 matches 7 bases. The CDR3 contains 15 residues. Trimming cost V 5 bases and J 0 bases; bases outside gene matches: 7. Per germline, CDR1 SEHNR and CDR2 FQNEAQ (reference sequence). In DNA form, the CDR3 reads TGTGCCAGCAGCCCTACAGGGGATTTCTCCTACGAGCAGTACTTC. This encodes CASSPTGDFSYEQYF. Drawing the rest from reference TRBV7-9 and TRBJ2-7, the complete variable domain is DTGVSQNPRHKITKRGQNVTFRCDPISEHNRLYWYRQTLGQGPEFLTYFQNEAQLEKSRLLSDRFSAERPKGSFSTLEIQRTEQGDSAMYLCASSPTGDFSYEQYFGPGTRLTVT.

This clonotype was observed a handful of times. The chain recombines TRBV2 with TRBJ2-4, with 8 bases aligning to TRBD1. This CDR3 is built from 15 residues. V lost 5 bases, J lost 6 bases, and 9 bases stayed unmatched. Germline V gene data show CDR1 as SNHLY and CDR2 as FYNNEI. This CDR3 reads CASSRQGLGGNIQYF. CDR3 nucleotide sequence: TGTGCCAGCAGTCGACAGGGGCTGGGAGGAAACATTCAGTACTTC. Filled out from reference TRBV2 and TRBJ2-4, the complete variable domain reads EPEVTQTPSHQVTQMGQEVILRCVPISNHLYFYWYRQILGQKVEFLVSFYNNEISEKSEIFDDQFSVERPDGSNFTLKIRSTKLEDSAMYFCASSRQGLGGNIQYFGAGTRLSVL.

This clonotype appeared a few times. The gene calls are TRBV7-9 and TRBJ2-1; 7 positions agree with TRBD2. J gave up 6 bases and V 5 bases, and 4 bases lay outside the gene matches. Per the germline V gene, CDR1 is SEHNR and CDR2 is FQNEAQ (reference sequence). The CDR3 contains 13 residues. The CDR3 DNA sequence: TGTGCCAGCAGCCCTCGGACTAGCAATGAGCAGTTCTTC. Protein sequence: CASSPRTSNEQFF.

The table lists this clonotype with many counts. V gene TRBV12-3 or TRBV12-4 combines with J gene TRBJ1-5, with 7 bases lining up with TRBD1. Trimming cost V 8 bases and J 5 bases; bases outside gene matches: 6. This CDR3 has 13 amino acids. The CDR3 protein is CASADRRYQPQHF. CDR3 nucleotides: TGTGCCAGCGCGGACAGGAGGTATCAGCCCCAGCATTTT.

A few counts support this clonotype. The V and J genes are TRBV5-1 and TRBJ2-5; D not resolved. Germline CDR1 SGHRS, CDR2 YFSETQ. The germline V and J ends were trimmed by 0 bases and 2 bases, with 11 bases remaining between them. This CDR3 region has 15 residues. The CDR3 nucleotides read TGCGCCAGCAGCTTGGGGGGATGGCCACAAGAGACCCAGTACTTC. This codes for CASSLGGWPQETQYF.

This clonotype appeared many times. Germline is not matched at one junction end, which may reflect a read error. In DNA, the CDR3 is TGTGCCAGCAGACAAGTGACTAGCGCTGCAATTAACACCGGGGAGCTGTTTTTT. Its protein is CASRQVTSAAINTGELFF. The chain employs TRBV4-2 and TRBJ2-2; 8 bases align to TRBD2. The length of the CDR3 is 18 residues. Germline V lookup: CDR1 LGHNA, CDR2 YNFKEQ.

This clonotype was recorded many times. The chain links TRBV7-9 to TRBJ2-7; D uncertain. The CDR3 contains 13 residues. Germline loops: CDR1 SEHNR, CDR2 FQNEAQ (reference sequence). Trimming cost V 2 bases and J 3 bases, with 8 bases left between them. The CDR3: CASSLKPVYEQYF. The DNA of the CDR3 is TGTGCCAGCAGCTTAAAGCCGGTCTACGAGCAGTACTTC.

J is TRBJ2-3 and V is TRBV10-3; 9 bases are a match to TRBD1. CDR1 is ENHRY, CDR2 SYGVKD, per germline. Losses at the gene ends were 4 bases for V and 3 bases for J; bases not matched to a gene: 5. The CDR3 loop spans 15 amino acids. The CDR3 is CAISGDRDITDTQYF. The CDR3 DNA sequence: TGTGCCATCAGTGGGGACAGGGACATTACAGATACGCAGTATTTT.

The CDR3, as DNA: TGTGCCAGCACCCTGGGGACTAGCGGGAGCACAGATACGCAGTATTTT. It yields the protein CASTLGTSGSTDTQYF. V is TRBV28 and J is TRBJ2-3; TRBD2 matches at 12 bases. The V gene's germline CDR1 is MDHEN and CDR2 SYDVKM. The CDR3 covers 16 residues. V was clipped by 7 bases and J by 0 bases; unmatched bases: 5. The whole variable domain, filled in from reference TRBV28 and TRBJ2-3, reads DVKVTQSSRYLVKRTGEKVFLECVQDMDHENMFWYRQDPGLGLRLIYFSYDVKMKEKGDIPEGYSVSREKKERFSLILESASTNQTSMYLCASTLGTSGSTDTQYFGPGTRLTVL.

This clonotype was counted at least ten times. The V and J genes are TRBV20-1 and TRBJ2-1, with D possibly called TRBD1 or TRBD2 (5 bases each). Germline values: CDR1 DFQATT, CDR2 SNEGSKA (reference sequence). V dropped 3 bases and J dropped 0 bases, with 9 bases sitting between them. The CDR3 loop spans 14 amino acids. The CDR3 DNA reads as TGCAGTGCTAGCTCAGGGAGCTCCTACAATGAGCAGTTCTTC. Its translation: CSASSGSSYNEQFF.

This clonotype was picked up a small number of times. This chain connects TRBV10-3 to TRBJ2-1; 10 bases map to TRBD1. Germline V gene data show CDR1 as ENHRY and CDR2 as SYGVKD. This CDR3 contains 15 residues. V dropped 5 bases and J dropped 8; count of bases not matched to a gene: 9. The DNA for the CDR3 is TGTGCCATCAGTCTCCGACAGGGGGCTCCCGATGAGCAGTTCTTC. Amino acid sequence: CAISLRQGAPDEQFF.

The J gene is TRBJ2-2, the V gene TRBV15; D call uncertain. The CDR3 spans 17 residues. CDR1 is LNHNV, CDR2 YYDKDF, per germline (reference sequence). Between the trimmed V and J ends, which lost 5 bases and 0 bases, there was a span of 16 bases. In DNA, the CDR3 is TGTGCCACCAGCCCCCCGGGCAAGGTGGCGAACACCGGGGAGCTGTTTTTT. Translating gives CATSPPGKVANTGELFF.

This clonotype has more than one count but fewer than ten. The genes are TRBV20-1 and TRBJ2-3; D tentatively fits TRBD1 or TRBD2 (5 bases each). The germline V and J ends were trimmed by 3 bases and 4 bases, with 20 bases remaining between them. In germline, CDR1 is DFQATT, CDR2 SNEGSKA (reference sequence). The CDR3 has 16 residues. CDR3 region: CSARDVWDPRSDTQYF. CDR3 sequence (DNA): TGCAGTGCTAGGGACGTCTGGGACCCGCGCTCAGATACGCAGTATTTT.